A single sample gave rise to the 14 T cell receptor beta chains below, sequenced in a study of blood T cell repertoires in COVID-19. Repertoires were generated with immunoSEQ multiplex PCR, while TCRdb's copy carries only in-frame clones and drops some. The profile shows about 95,000 clones, roughly four fifths of them singletons. The sequenced sample was peripheral blood. Receptor source: an elderly man with COVID-19, enrolled during active disease.

As for this clone: Other nucleotide sequences from this sample produce the same CDR3. The V and J genes are TRBV6-6 and TRBJ1-6, with D uncertain. With 4 bases removed from V and 9 bases from J, the gap between germline ends came to 13 bases. The CDR3 totals 14 residues. The germline CDR1 and CDR2 sequences are MNHNY and SVGAGI (reference sequence). The CDR3: CASSFGSGGSPLHF. The CDR3, as DNA: TGTGCCAGCAGTTTCGGCTCTGGCGGTTCACCCCTCCACTTT.

The chain combines TRBV7-2 with TRBJ2-3; TRBD2 matches at 12 bases. Trimming cost V 5 bases and J 4 bases; bases outside gene matches: 16. Germline V gene sequence: CDR1 SGHTA, CDR2 FQGNSA. The CDR3 consists of 19 residues. As DNA, the CDR3 is TGTGCCAGCAGCACACGATCGCTACCGGGACTAGCGGGCTCAGATACGCAGTATTTT. It is translated as CASSTRSLPGLAGSDTQYF.

This clone was observed once. This chain joins TRBV7-2 and TRBJ2-5; TRBD1 agrees at 8 bases. The CDR3 covers 14 residues. Germline V lookup: CDR1 SGHTA, CDR2 FQGNSA. The trim removed 8 bases at V and 6 bases at J, leaving 11 bases unmatched. CDR3 amino acids: CASQRTGRFQTQYF. The CDR3 DNA sequence: TGTGCCAGCCAAAGGACAGGGAGATTCCAGACCCAGTACTTC.

In its sample, this clone was seen a few times. This chain connects TRBV18 to TRBJ2-7; 9 bases align to TRBD1. V lost 3 bases to trimming and J lost 4 bases; unmatched junction nucleotides: 10. The CDR3 length is 16 residues. Germline assignment: CDR1 KGHSH and CDR2 LQKENI. The CDR3 loop reads CASSPTVQGARYEQYF. For the CDR3, the DNA is TGTGCCAGCTCACCGACCGTACAGGGGGCACGGTACGAGCAGTACTTC. Full variable domain (remainder filled in from reference TRBV18 and TRBJ2-7): NAGVMQNPRHLVRRRGQEARLRCSPMKGHSHVYWYRQLPEEGLKFMVYLQKENIIDESGMPKERFSAEFPKEGPSILRIQQVVRGDSAAYFCASSPTVQGARYEQYFGPGTRLTVT.

This chain uses TRBV4-1 with TRBJ2-2; D is unresolved. V lost 0 bases and J 2 bases, leaving 4 bases between the germline ends. The CDR3 is made up of 14 amino acids. Germline CDR1 reads MGHRA; CDR2 reads YSYEKL. CDR3 nucleotide sequence: TGCGCCAGCAGCCAAGAGAGAAACACCGGGGAGCTGTTTTTT. Amino acids: CASSQERNTGELFF.

The J gene is TRBJ1-1, the V gene TRBV27; no reliable D call. The germline gives CDR1 MNHEY, CDR2 SMNVEV (reference sequence). The CDR3 runs to 14 residues. Trimming pared 2 bases from V and 2 bases from J, leaving 9 bases between. The DNA of the CDR3 is TGTGCCAGCAGTTTACGCCAGGCAAACACTGAAGCTTTCTTT. Translated: CASSLRQANTEAFF.

This rearrangement joins TRBV7-3 to TRBJ2-2; 8 nucleotides line up with TRBD1. The J segment lost 8 bases and the V segment lost 4 bases, leaving 6 bases of the junction unmatched. This CDR3 region has 14 residues. In germline, CDR1 is SGHTA, CDR2 FQGTGA. The CDR3 region is CASSSQGVSGELFF. The CDR3 coding sequence is TGTGCCAGCAGCTCACAGGGGGTATCTGGGGAGCTGTTTTTT.

V and J are TRBV11-3 and TRBJ2-1; D gene uncertain. The CDR3 totals 13 residues. V was cut by 1 base and J by 9 bases, with 10 bases left in between. In germline, CDR1 is SGHNT, CDR2 YENEEA. The DNA of the CDR3 is TGTGCCAGCAGCTTAGTTCCCAATAGTGAGCAGTTCTTC. Amino acids: CASSLVPNSEQFF. Drawing the rest from reference TRBV11-3 and TRBJ2-1, the complete variable domain is EAGVVQSPRYKIIEKKQPVAFWCNPISGHNTLYWYLQNLGQGPELLIRYENEEAVDDSQLPKDRFSAERLKGVDSTLKIQPAELGDSAVYLCASSLVPNSEQFFGPGTRLTVL.

The chain is built from TRBV9 and TRBJ2-3; no reliable D call. This CDR3 has 14 residues. Trimming shortened V by 1 base and J by 0 bases, and 6 bases separated the two germline ends. The V gene's germline CDR1 is SGDLS and CDR2 YYNGEE. Written as DNA, the CDR3 is TGTGCCAGCAGCGTATTTCCTAGCACAGATACGCAGTATTTT. Residues: CASSVFPSTDTQYF.

J is TRBJ2-5 and V is TRBV5-1, with 8 bases identical to TRBD1. The length of the CDR3 is 18 residues. CDR1 is SGHRS, CDR2 YFSETQ, per germline. The V gene end was trimmed by 4 bases and the J gene end by 1 base; junction bases not matched to a gene: 15. CDR3 coding DNA: TGCGCCAGCAGCCTGAAAAGGACAGGGAGCGGACGCCAAGAGACCCAGTACTTC. This encodes CASSLKRTGSGRQETQYF. Filled out from reference TRBV5-1 and TRBJ2-5, the complete variable domain reads KAGVTQTPRYLIKTRGQQVTLSCSPISGHRSVSWYQQTPGQGLQFLFEYFSETQRNKGNFPGRFSGRQFSNSRSEMNVSTLELGDSALYLCASSLKRTGSGRQETQYFGPGTRLLVL.

The J gene is TRBJ1-2, the V gene TRBV30, with D maybe TRBD1 (6 bases). The CDR3 consists of 13 residues. From germline, CDR1 is GTSNPN and CDR2 SVGIG (reference sequence). The germline V and J ends were trimmed by 2 bases and 2 bases, with 9 bases remaining between them. The CDR3 nucleotides are TGTGCCTGGAGTTGGACAGTGAACTATGGCTACACCTTC. It translates to CAWSWTVNYGYTF.

This clone was found a few times. This CDR3 reads CASSPAARGQNEQYF. The CDR3 coding sequence is TGTGCCAGCTCACCAGCAGCCCGTGGGCAGAACGAGCAGTACTTC. This chain connects TRBV18 to TRBJ2-7; D gene uncertain. V dropped 2 bases and J dropped 5 bases, with 16 bases sitting between them. Germline V gene data show CDR1 as KGHSH and CDR2 as LQKENI. This CDR3 comprises 15 residues. Together with reference TRBV18 and TRBJ2-7, the CDR3 gives the full variable domain: NAGVMQNPRHLVRRRGQEARLRCSPMKGHSHVYWYRQLPEEGLKFMVYLQKENIIDESGMPKERFSAEFPKEGPSILRIQQVVRGDSAAYFCASSPAARGQNEQYFGPGTRLTVT.

This chain connects TRBV9 to TRBJ2-7; 7 bases line up with TRBD2. The CDR3 has 12 residues. Germline CDR1 and CDR2: SGDLS and YYNGEE. V shed 1 base, J shed 5 bases, and the junction held 0 bases outside the gene matches. The CDR3 protein is CASSVSGDEQYF. CDR3 in DNA: TGTGCCAGCAGCGTAAGCGGGGACGAGCAGTACTTC.

In its sample, this clone was seen a few times. The V gene is TRBV18, the J gene TRBJ1-4, with TRBD1 identical over 9 bases. The CDR3 runs to 16 residues. Germline CDR1 is KGHSH and CDR2 is LQKENI. The J segment lost 0 bases and the V segment lost 4 bases, leaving 3 bases of the junction unmatched. CDR3 protein: CASSLRQGATNEKLFF. In nucleotides, the CDR3 is TGTGCCAGCTCACTAAGACAGGGGGCAACTAATGAAAAACTGTTTTTT.